This is a list of T cell receptor beta chains from one sample in a study of technical replicates of blood from a few donors. Generated by immunoSEQ multiplex PCR, the TCRdb table keeps only in-frame clones and is missing some. The sample lists more than 90,000 clones; approximately 96% were seen once. Sample: T cells isolated from PBMCs. The receptors were gathered from a human donor in good health. CDR3s include the opening cysteine and the closing phenylalanine or tryptophan. Each record gives: clone size, J gene, V gene, D gene, CDR3 length, CDR3 protein, CDR3 DNA. A D gene is named only where the DNA matches it firmly. Not every row has a clone size; where given, it reads once, few, many or a size class.

-	TRBJ1-3	TRBV5-4	-	16	CASSLVPKSSGNTIYF	TGTGCCAGCAGCTTGGTCCCAAAGAGCTCTGGAAACACCATATATTTT
-	TRBJ1-2	TRBV6-5	TRBD1	16	CASSYFSGGVNYGYTF	TGTGCCAGCAGTTACTTCTCAGGGGGCGTTAACTATGGCTACACCTTC
-	TRBJ2-7	TRBV11-3	TRBD1	13	CASSFTGDGEQYF	TGTGCCAGCAGCTTTACAGGGGATGGCGAGCAGTACTTC
once	TRBJ2-3	TRBV2	-	14	CASSGSEGFGTQYF	TGTGCCAGCAGTGGATCGGAGGGTTTCGGTACGCAGTATTTT
-	TRBJ1-6	TRBV28	-	15	CASTLAPRPGSPLHF	TGTGCCAGCACCCTGGCGCCCCGTCCAGGGTCACCCCTCCACTTT
-	TRBJ2-3	TRBV2	-	16	CASSGLGSSNTDTQYF	TGTGCCAGCAGTGGGTTGGGTAGCTCGAACACAGATACGCAGTATTTT
-	TRBJ1-1	TRBV4-1	-	17	CASSRKTARVVNTEAFF	TGCGCCAGCAGCCGGAAAACGGCCCGGGTGGTGAACACTGAAGCTTTCTTT
-	TRBJ2-1	TRBV27	TRBD2	14	CASSPPASGNEQFF	TGTGCCAGCAGTCCCCCGGCTAGCGGGAACGAGCAGTTCTTC
-	TRBJ2-1	TRBV5-4	TRBD1	14	CASSGTGGDNEQFF	TGTGCCAGCAGCGGGACAGGGGGGGACAATGAGCAGTTCTTC
-	TRBJ1-2	TRBV7-8	-	13	CASSLAPSYGYTF	TGTGCCAGCAGCTTAGCCCCATCCTATGGCTACACCTTC
-	TRBJ1-5	TRBV6-6	-	16	CASSYSRGGSNQPQHF	TGTGCCAGCAGTTACTCTAGGGGCGGAAGCAATCAGCCCCAGCATTTT
once	TRBJ2-6	TRBV7-9	-	16	CASSLGGGVPANVLTF	TGTGCCAGCAGCCTAGGGGGCGGGGTTCCGGCCAACGTCCTGACTTTC
-	TRBJ2-1	TRBV7-9	TRBD2	16	CASSFLSGRVNNEQFF	TGTGCCAGCAGCTTCCTTAGCGGGAGGGTCAACAATGAGCAGTTCTTC
-	TRBJ1-1	TRBV19	-	15	CASSTPGRGNTEAFF	TGTGCCAGTAGTACTCCAGGGCGTGGGAACACTGAAGCTTTCTTT
-	TRBJ2-5	TRBV10-3	-	19	CAISESVYSGGPSQETQYF	TGTGCCATCAGTGAGTCAGTTTACTCTGGAGGCCCCTCGCAGGAGACCCAGTACTTC
-	TRBJ2-7	TRBV6-1	TRBD2	15	CATSTSGSSSYEQYF	TGTGCCACCTCTACCAGCGGGAGCAGCTCCTACGAGCAGTACTTC
-	TRBJ1-1	TRBV19	-	13	CASSQQANTEAFF	TGTGCCAGTAGTCAACAGGCAAACACTGAAGCTTTCTTT
-	TRBJ2-1	TRBV19	-	14	CASSIVRRGNEQFF	TGTGCCAGTAGTATCGTCCGGAGAGGAAATGAGCAGTTCTTC
-	TRBJ2-3	TRBV6-1	-	15	CASSDRGQRTDTQYF	TGTGCCAGCAGTGACAGGGGACAACGCACAGATACGCAGTATTTT
-	TRBJ2-1	TRBV28	-	16	CASSFPPQGDNNEQFF	TGTGCCAGCAGTTTTCCCCCACAGGGCGATAACAATGAGCAGTTCTTC
-	TRBJ1-2	TRBV7-9	-	16	CASSLGEEMSVYGYTF	TGTGCCAGCAGCTTAGGGGAGGAGATGAGCGTCTATGGCTACACCTTC
-	TRBJ2-1	TRBV2	-	14	CASSEVSLPGVGFF	TGTGCCAGCAGTGAGGTCTCCCTCCCGGGGGTTGGGTTCTTC
-	TRBJ1-6	TRBV6-1	-	16	CASSDSRASYNSPLHF	TGTGCCAGCAGTGATTCCAGGGCCTCCTATAATTCACCCCTCCACTTT
-	TRBJ1-1	TRBV7-9	-	15	CASSANRELNTEAFF	TGTGCCAGCAGCGCAAACAGGGAACTGAACACTGAAGCTTTCTTT
once	TRBJ2-7	TRBV7-9	-	15	CASSPPRTAPIEQYF	TGTGCCAGCAGCCCCCCTCGGACAGCCCCAATCGAGCAGTACTTC
few	TRBJ1-1	TRBV18	-	15	CASSPQNGVNTEAFF	TGTGCCAGCTCACCACAGAACGGAGTGAACACTGAAGCTTTCTTT
-	TRBJ2-5	TRBV29-1	TRBD1	15	CSVEDLFRDRETQYF	TGCAGCGTTGAAGACCTTTTCCGGGACAGAGAGACCCAGTACTTC
-	TRBJ2-5	TRBV18	TRBD2	18	CASSPQRLAGGPGETQYF	TGTGCCAGCTCACCGCAACGACTAGCGGGAGGGCCCGGAGAGACCCAGTACTTC
-	TRBJ1-6	TRBV2	TRBD1	17	CASSVPPGQELNSPLHF	TGTGCCAGCAGTGTCCCCCCGGGACAGGAGCTAAATTCACCCCTCCACTTT
-	TRBJ1-5	TRBV20-1	-	11	CSARLQGPQHF	TGCAGTGCTAGACTACAGGGGCCCCAGCATTTT
-	TRBJ2-1	TRBV9	TRBD2	14	CASSVTSGITEQFF	TGTGCCAGCAGCGTAACTAGCGGGATCACTGAGCAGTTCTTC
-	TRBJ1-1	TRBV6-6	-	14	CVSRPPGGRGMAFF	TGTGTCAGCAGGCCCCCTGGAGGCCGGGGGATGGCTTTCTTT
-	TRBJ2-1	TRBV14	TRBD1	13	CASTRDRYNEQFF	TGTGCCAGCACCCGGGACAGATACAATGAGCAGTTCTTC
-	TRBJ2-7	TRBV29-1	TRBD2	16	CSVESRDSGRVNEQYF	TGCAGCGTTGAAAGCAGGGATAGCGGGAGGGTCAACGAGCAGTACTTC
-	TRBJ2-1	TRBV25-1	-	14	CASNSMSSYNEQFF	TGTGCCAGCAACAGCATGAGCTCCTACAATGAGCAGTTCTTC
once	TRBJ1-2	TRBV11-2	-	13	CASSLEGTYGYTF	TGTGCCAGCAGCTTAGAAGGGACTTATGGCTACACCTTC
-	TRBJ2-7	TRBV6-4	-	13	CASSDRGLYEQYF	TGTGCCAGCAGTGACAGGGGCCTATACGAGCAGTACTTC
once	TRBJ2-7	TRBV2	-	14	CASSAYRASYEQYF	TGTGCCAGCAGTGCGTACAGGGCCTCCTACGAGCAGTACTTC
-	TRBJ2-1	TRBV11-2	-	16	CASSLPSGGSYNEQFF	TGTGCCAGCAGCTTACCATCCGGAGGCTCCTACAATGAGCAGTTCTTC
-	TRBJ2-2	TRBV2	-	14	CASSVSRGAGELFF	TGTGCCAGCAGTGTTTCGCGGGGAGCCGGGGAGCTGTTTTTT
-	TRBJ1-2	TRBV5-5	-	15	CASSLLNFPKYGYTF	TGTGCCAGCAGCTTGCTAAATTTCCCAAAGTATGGCTACACCTTC
-	TRBJ1-5	TRBV5-1	TRBD1	15	CASSEGTGVNQPQHF	TGCGCCAGCAGCGAGGGGACAGGGGTTAATCAGCCCCAGCATTTT
-	TRBJ2-7	TRBV7-9	TRBD2	15	CASSTRWAGESEQYF	TGTGCCAGCAGCACACGTTGGGCGGGAGAATCCGAGCAGTACTTC
once	TRBJ1-5	TRBV19	-	13	CASGGGNNQPQHF	TGTGCCAGTGGGGGGGGAAACAATCAGCCCCAGCATTTT
-	TRBJ2-7	TRBV5-1	TRBD2	15	CATGTSGAQTYEQYF	TGCGCCACCGGGACTAGCGGGGCCCAAACCTACGAGCAGTACTTC
-	TRBJ2-1	TRBV19	-	16	CASSPWDSSSYNEQFF	TGTGCCAGTAGTCCCTGGGACTCAAGCTCCTACAATGAGCAGTTCTTC
-	TRBJ1-5	TRBV19	-	14	CASSITTGNQPQHF	TGTGCCAGTAGTATTACGACAGGCAATCAGCCCCAGCATTTT